A selection of T cell receptor beta chains follows, all from one sample in a study of CD8+ T cells in alopecia areata. Generated by immunoSEQ multiplex PCR, the TCRdb table keeps only in-frame clones and is missing some. The sample lists roughly 150,000 clones; roughly three fifths were seen once. Sequencing used CD4+ T cells sorted from blood, obtained at week 0. These receptors were collected from a human donor with alopecia areata. The CDR3 runs from the conserved cysteine through the conserved F or W. Fields, in order: D gene, clone size, J gene, V gene, CDR3 protein, CDR3 DNA. D genes are given only for firm matches. Clone size, where shown, is once, few, many, or a class for clones that have expanded.

D gene: -; clone size: -; J gene: TRBJ1-3; V gene: TRBV28; CDR3 protein: CASTAPGSGNTIYF; CDR3 DNA: TGTGCCAGCACCGCGCCTGGCTCTGGAAACACCATATATTTT
D gene: TRBD1; clone size: -; J gene: TRBJ1-4; V gene: TRBV30; CDR3 protein: CAWSEQGNEKLFF; CDR3 DNA: TGTGCCTGGAGTGAACAGGGGAATGAAAAACTGTTTTTT
D gene: TRBD1; clone size: -; J gene: TRBJ1-4; V gene: TRBV5-1; CDR3 protein: CASSRDSWATNEKLFF; CDR3 DNA: TGCGCCAGCAGCAGGGACAGCTGGGCAACTAATGAAAAACTGTTTTTT
D gene: -; clone size: -; J gene: TRBJ2-7; V gene: TRBV25-1; CDR3 protein: CASSATSSYEQYF; CDR3 DNA: TGTGCCAGCAGCGCGACCAGCTCCTACGAGCAGTACTTC
D gene: -; clone size: few; J gene: TRBJ2-7; V gene: TRBV29-1; CDR3 protein: CSAHGAGDSYEQYF; CDR3 DNA: TGCAGCGCTCACGGGGCAGGGGACTCCTACGAGCAGTACTTC
D gene: TRBD1; clone size: few; J gene: TRBJ2-4; V gene: TRBV18; CDR3 protein: CASSPPGQGTKNIQYF; CDR3 DNA: TGTGCCAGCTCACCCCCGGGACAGGGGACCAAAAACATTCAGTACTTC
D gene: -; clone size: few; J gene: TRBJ1-1; V gene: TRBV29-1; CDR3 protein: CSVTRRLLNTEAFF; CDR3 DNA: TGCAGCGTGACCAGACGATTACTGAACACTGAAGCTTTCTTT
D gene: TRBD2; clone size: -; J gene: TRBJ2-5; V gene: TRBV29-1; CDR3 protein: CSVARLAGKETQYF; CDR3 DNA: TGCAGCGTTGCGCGACTAGCGGGTAAAGAGACCCAGTACTTC
D gene: TRBD1; clone size: -; J gene: TRBJ1-2; V gene: TRBV6-6; CDR3 protein: CASREGGGRDHYGYTF; CDR3 DNA: TGTGCCAGCAGGGAGGGAGGGGGCAGGGACCACTATGGCTACACCTTC
D gene: -; clone size: -; J gene: TRBJ1-6; V gene: TRBV14; CDR3 protein: CASSPLSGAPLHF; CDR3 DNA: TGTGCCAGCAGCCCCCTGAGTGGGGCACCCCTCCACTTT
D gene: TRBD2; clone size: -; J gene: TRBJ2-7; V gene: TRBV9; CDR3 protein: CASSASGGPYEQYF; CDR3 DNA: TGTGCCAGCAGCGCCAGCGGGGGGCCCTACGAGCAGTACTTC